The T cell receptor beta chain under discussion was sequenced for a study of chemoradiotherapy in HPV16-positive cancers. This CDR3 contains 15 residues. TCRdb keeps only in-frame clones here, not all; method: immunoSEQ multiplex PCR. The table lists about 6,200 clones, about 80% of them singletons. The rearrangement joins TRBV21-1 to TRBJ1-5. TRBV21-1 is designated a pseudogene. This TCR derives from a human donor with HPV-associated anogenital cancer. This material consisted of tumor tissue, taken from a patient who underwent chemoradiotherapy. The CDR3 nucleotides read TGTGCCAGCAGCAAATGCGGGGGCAGCAATCAGCCCCAGCATTTT. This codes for CASSKCGGSNQPQHF.